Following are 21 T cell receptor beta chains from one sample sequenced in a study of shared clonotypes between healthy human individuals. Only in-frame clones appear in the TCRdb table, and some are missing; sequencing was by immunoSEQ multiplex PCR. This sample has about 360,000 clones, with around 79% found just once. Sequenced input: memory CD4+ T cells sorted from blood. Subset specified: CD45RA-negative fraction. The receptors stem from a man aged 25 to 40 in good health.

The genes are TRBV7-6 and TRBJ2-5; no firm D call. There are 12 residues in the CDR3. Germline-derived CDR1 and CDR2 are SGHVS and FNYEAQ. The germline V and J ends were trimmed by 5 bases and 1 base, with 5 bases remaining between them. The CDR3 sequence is CASSPIQETQYF. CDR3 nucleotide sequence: TGTGCCAGCAGCCCGATCCAAGAGACCCAGTACTTC.

The CDR3 here is CSVEGGMGITDTQYF. CDR3 bases: TGCAGCGTTGAAGGGGGGATGGGGATCACAGATACGCAGTATTTT. The chain joins TRBV29-1 to TRBJ2-3; perhaps D is TRBD1 or TRBD2 (5 bases each). This CDR3 has 15 amino acids. Trimming took 1 base from V and 2 from J, leaving 13 bases between them. The germline V gene has CDR1 SQVTM and CDR2 ANQGSEA.

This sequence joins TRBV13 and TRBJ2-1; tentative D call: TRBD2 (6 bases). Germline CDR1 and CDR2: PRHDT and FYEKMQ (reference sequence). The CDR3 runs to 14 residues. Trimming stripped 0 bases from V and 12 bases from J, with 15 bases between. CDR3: CASSLGQRSRGQFF. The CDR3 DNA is TGTGCCAGCAGCTTAGGCCAGCGGTCGCGGGGGCAGTTCTTC.

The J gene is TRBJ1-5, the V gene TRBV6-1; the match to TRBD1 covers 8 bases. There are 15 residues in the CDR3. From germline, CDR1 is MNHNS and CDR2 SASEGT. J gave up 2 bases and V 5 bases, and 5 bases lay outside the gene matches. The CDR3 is CASSPTGGRNQPQHF. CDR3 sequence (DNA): TGTGCCAGCAGTCCCACAGGGGGGCGCAATCAGCCCCAGCATTTT.

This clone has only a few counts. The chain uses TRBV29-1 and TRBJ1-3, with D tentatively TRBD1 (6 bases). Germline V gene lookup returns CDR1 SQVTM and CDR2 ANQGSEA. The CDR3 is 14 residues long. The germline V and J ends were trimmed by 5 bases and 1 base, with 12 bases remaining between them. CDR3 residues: CSVTQGGSGNTIYF. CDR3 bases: TGCAGCGTTACACAAGGGGGATCTGGAAACACCATATATTTT.

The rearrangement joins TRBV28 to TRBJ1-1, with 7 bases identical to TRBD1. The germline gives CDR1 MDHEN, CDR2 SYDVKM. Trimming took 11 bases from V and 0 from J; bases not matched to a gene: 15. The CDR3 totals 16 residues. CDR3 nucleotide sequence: TGTGCCTCTAAGGGAGGGGGCGCGGTCATGAACACTGAAGCTTTCTTT. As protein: CASKGGGAVMNTEAFF.

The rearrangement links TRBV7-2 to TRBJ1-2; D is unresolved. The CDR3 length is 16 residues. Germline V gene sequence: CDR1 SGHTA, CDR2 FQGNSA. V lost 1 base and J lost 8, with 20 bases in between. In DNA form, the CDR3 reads TGTGCCAGCAGCTTAGACGTGAGCGAAAGGGAAAAGGGCTACACCTTC. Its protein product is CASSLDVSEREKGYTF.

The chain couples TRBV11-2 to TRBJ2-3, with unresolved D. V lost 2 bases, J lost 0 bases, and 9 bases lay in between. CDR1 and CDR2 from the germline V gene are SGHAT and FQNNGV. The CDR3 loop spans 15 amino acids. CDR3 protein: CASSLSDGSTDTQYF. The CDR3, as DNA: TGTGCCAGCAGCTTATCGGACGGTAGCACAGATACGCAGTATTTT.

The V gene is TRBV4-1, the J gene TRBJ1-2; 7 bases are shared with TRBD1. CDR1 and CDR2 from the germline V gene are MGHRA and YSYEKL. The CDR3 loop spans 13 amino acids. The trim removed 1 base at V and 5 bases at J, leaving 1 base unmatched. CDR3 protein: CASSQVQGYGYTF. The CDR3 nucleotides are TGCGCCAGCAGCCAAGTACAGGGGTATGGCTACACCTTC.

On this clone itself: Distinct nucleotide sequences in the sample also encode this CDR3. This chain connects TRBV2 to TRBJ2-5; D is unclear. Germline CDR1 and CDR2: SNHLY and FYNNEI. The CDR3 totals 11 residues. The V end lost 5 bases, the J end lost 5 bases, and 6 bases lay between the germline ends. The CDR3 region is CASSPQETQYF. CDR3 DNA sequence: TGTGCCAGCAGTCCCCAGGAGACCCAGTACTTC. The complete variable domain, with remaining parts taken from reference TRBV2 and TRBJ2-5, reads EPEVTQTPSHQVTQMGQEVILRCVPISNHLYFYWYRQILGQKVEFLVSFYNNEISEKSEIFDDQFSVERPDGSNFTLKIRSTKLEDSAMYFCASSPQETQYFGPGTRLLVL.

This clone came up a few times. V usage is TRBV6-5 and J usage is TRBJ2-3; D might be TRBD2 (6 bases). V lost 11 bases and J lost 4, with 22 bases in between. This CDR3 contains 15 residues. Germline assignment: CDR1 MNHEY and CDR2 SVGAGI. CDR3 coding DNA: TGTGCCTCCAAAAGAGGAGGGGTAACCCCAGATACGCAGTATTTT. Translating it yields CASKRGGVTPDTQYF.

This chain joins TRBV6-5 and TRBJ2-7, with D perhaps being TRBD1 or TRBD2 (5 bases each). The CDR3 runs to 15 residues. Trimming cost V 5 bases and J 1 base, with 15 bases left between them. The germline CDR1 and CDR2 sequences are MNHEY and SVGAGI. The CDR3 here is CASSGTLGVSYEQYF. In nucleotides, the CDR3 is TGTGCCAGCAGTGGAACCTTGGGGGTATCCTACGAGCAGTACTTC.

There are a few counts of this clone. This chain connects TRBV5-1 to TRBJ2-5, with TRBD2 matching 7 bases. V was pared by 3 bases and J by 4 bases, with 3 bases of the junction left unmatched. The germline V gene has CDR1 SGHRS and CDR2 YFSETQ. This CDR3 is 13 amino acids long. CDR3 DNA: TGCGCCAGCAGCTGGGGAGGGCGAGAGACCCAGTACTTC. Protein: CASSWGGRETQYF.

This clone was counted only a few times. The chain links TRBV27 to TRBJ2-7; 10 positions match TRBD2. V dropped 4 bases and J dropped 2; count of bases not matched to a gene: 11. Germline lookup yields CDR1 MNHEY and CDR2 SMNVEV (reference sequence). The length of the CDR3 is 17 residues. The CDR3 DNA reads TGTGCCAGCAGTTCAAGGGTCGATAGCGGGAGGCCCTACGAGCAGTACTTC. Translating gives CASSSRVDSGRPYEQYF.

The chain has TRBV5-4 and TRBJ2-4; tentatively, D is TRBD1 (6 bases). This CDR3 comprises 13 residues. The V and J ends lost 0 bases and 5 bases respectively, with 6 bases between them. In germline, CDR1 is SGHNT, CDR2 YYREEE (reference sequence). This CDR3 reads CASSLGQENIQYF. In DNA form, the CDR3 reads TGTGCCAGCAGCTTGGGACAGGAAAACATTCAGTACTTC.

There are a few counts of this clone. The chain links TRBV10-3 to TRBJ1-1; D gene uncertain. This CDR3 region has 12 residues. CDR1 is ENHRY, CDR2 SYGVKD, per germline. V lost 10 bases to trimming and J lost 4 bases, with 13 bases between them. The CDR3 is CATRREVTEAFF. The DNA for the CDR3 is TGTGCCACGAGGCGGGAAGTCACTGAAGCTTTCTTT.

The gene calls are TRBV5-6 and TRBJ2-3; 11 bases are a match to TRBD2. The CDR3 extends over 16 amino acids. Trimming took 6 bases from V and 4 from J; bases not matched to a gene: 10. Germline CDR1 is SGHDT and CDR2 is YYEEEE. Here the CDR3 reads CASNLATSGTPDTQYF. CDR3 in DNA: TGTGCCAGCAACCTAGCGACTAGCGGGACCCCAGATACGCAGTATTTT. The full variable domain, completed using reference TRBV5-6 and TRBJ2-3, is DAGVTQSPTHLIKTRGQQVTLRCSPKSGHDTVSWYQQALGQGPQFIFQYYEEEERQRGNFPDRFSGHQFPNYSSELNVNALLLGDSALYLCASNLATSGTPDTQYFGPGTRLTVL.

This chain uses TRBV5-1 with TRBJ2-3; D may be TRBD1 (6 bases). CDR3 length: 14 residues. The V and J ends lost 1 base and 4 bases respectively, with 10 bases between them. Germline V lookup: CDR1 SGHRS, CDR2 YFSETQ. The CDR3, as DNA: TGCGCCAGCAGCTTGTTGGCAGGGGCAGATACGCAGTATTTT. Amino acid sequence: CASSLLAGADTQYF.

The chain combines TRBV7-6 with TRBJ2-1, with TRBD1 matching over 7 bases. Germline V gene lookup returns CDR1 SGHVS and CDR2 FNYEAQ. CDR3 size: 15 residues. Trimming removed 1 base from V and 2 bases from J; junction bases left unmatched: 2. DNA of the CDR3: TGTGCCAGCAGCTTAGATCAGGGGGCCTACAATGAGCAGTTCTTC. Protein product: CASSLDQGAYNEQFF.

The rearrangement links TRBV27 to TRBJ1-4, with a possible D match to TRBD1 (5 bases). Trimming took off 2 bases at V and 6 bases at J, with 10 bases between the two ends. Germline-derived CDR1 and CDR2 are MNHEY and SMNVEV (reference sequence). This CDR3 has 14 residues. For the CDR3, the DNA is TGTGCCAGCAGTTTAAACGGGGGATATGAAAAACTGTTTTTT. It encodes CASSLNGGYEKLFF.

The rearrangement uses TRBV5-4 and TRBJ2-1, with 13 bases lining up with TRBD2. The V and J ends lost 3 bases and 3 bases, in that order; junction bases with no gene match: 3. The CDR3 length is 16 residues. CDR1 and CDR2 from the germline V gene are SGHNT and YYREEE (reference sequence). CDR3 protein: CASSSGTSGNYNEQFF. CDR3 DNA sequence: TGTGCCAGCAGCTCCGGGACTAGCGGGAACTACAATGAGCAGTTCTTC.